This passage covers 2 T cell receptor beta chains from one sample sequenced in a study of T-cell memory formation after mild COVID-19 (dated by TCRdb to about 2021). The library was generated by 5' RACE. The sequencer listed for this sample is Illumina NovaSeq 6000. The public reads were run again by TCRdb, first through fastp at Q25 and then through MiXCR, and only productive beta chains were kept. Merged by CDR3 protein, the rows form single entries marked with the most common genes and DNA. The sample includes around 390,000 distinct CDR3 sequences, with approximately 15% observed a single time. 20% to 25% of the sample is held by the ten biggest clonotypes. Sequenced sample: PBMCs or a T cell subset sorted from them (not recorded which). Receptors originate from a man younger than 30 who had mild COVID-19 (a few samples of this study predate the infection). The sample titles of this study are shuffled in the database, so cell type and time point are left out; the donor was told from shared clones.

The chain is built from TRBV15 and TRBJ2-5; D remains unclear. The CDR3 totals 16 residues. In germline, CDR1 is LNHNV, CDR2 YYDKDF (reference sequence). V dropped 5 bases and J dropped 1 base, with 17 bases sitting between them. The CDR3 bases are TGTGCCACCAGCCTTGAAGGGCGCGCATCCCAAGAGACCCAGTACTTC. The encoded protein is CATSLEGRASQETQYF.

At least ten counts were recorded for this clonotype. The chain is built from TRBV7-2 and TRBJ1-2; D gene unclear. V was pared by 4 bases and J by 5 bases, with 8 bases between. Germline V gene sequence: CDR1 SGHTA, CDR2 FQGNSA. The CDR3 length is 12 residues. CDR3 nucleotides: TGTGCCAGCAGCTCCGGTGGATATGGCTACACCTTC. Amino acids: CASSSGGYGYTF.